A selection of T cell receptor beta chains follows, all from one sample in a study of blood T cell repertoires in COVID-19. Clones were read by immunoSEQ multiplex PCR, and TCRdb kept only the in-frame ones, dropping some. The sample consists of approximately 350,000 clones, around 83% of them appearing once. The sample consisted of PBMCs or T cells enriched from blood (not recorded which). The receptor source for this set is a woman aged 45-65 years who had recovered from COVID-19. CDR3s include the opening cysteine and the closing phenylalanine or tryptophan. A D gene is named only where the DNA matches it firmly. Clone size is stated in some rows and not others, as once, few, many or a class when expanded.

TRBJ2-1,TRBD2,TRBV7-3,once,TGTGCCAGCAGCCCGGGGGGGGGCGGCAATGAGCAGTTCTTC,CASSPGGGGNEQFF
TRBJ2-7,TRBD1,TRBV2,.,TGTGCCAGCAGTGGCACAGGGGCTTGGCTCGAGCAGTACTTC,CASSGTGAWLEQYF
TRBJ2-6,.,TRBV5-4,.,TGTGCCAGCAGCTATGACAGCCCTGGGGCCAACGTCCTGACTTTC,CASSYDSPGANVLTF
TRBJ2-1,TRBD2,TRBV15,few,TGTGCCACCAGCTCAATTCTAGCGGGAGTTTACAATGAGCAGTTCTTC,CATSSILAGVYNEQFF
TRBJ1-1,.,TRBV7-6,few,TGTGCCAGCAGCTTAGGATCCGCCGGGGACACTGAAGCTTTCTTT,CASSLGSAGDTEAFF
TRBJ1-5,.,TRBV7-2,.,TGTGCCAGCAGCCTAACAGGGACACAGCCCCAGCATTTT,CASSLTGTQPQHF
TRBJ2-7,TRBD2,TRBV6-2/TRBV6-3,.,TGTGCCAGCAGTTACCCATTCCCCCAAGCGGGAGGCGAGTACGAGCAGTACTTC,CASSYPFPQAGGEYEQYF
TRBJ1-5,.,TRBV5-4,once,TGTGCCAGCAGCTTACCAGGATCCAATCAGCCCCAGCATTTT,CASSLPGSNQPQHF
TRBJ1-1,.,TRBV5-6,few,TGTGCCAGCAGCCACACTCTAGCGAACACTGAAGCTTTCTTT,CASSHTLANTEAFF
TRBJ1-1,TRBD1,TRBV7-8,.,TGTGCCAGCAGCCCTTGGACAGGGGTTGAAGCTTTCTTT,CASSPWTGVEAFF
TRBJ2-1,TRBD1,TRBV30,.,TGTGCCTGGAGTGTATTAGGGGACAGGGGGTTCAATGAGCAGTTCTTC,CAWSVLGDRGFNEQFF
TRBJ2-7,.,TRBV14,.,TGTGCCAGCAGCCATGTCCCGCTCGGCGCGGTTTCGAACTACGAGCAGTACTTC,CASSHVPLGAVSNYEQYF
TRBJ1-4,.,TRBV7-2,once,TGTGCCAGCAGCTTAGGAGTCCTAGAAAAACTGTTTTTT,CASSLGVLEKLFF
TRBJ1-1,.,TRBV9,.,TGTGCCAGTAAAGGGCGGGGGAACACTGAAGCTTTCTTT,CASKGRGNTEAFF
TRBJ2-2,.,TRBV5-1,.,TGCGCCAGCAGCTTCCCCGGGACGAACACCGGGGAGCTGTTTTTT,CASSFPGTNTGELFF
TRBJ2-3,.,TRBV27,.,TGTGCCAGCAGTCCCGACTTGGCGGGGACAGATACGCAGTATTTT,CASSPDLAGTDTQYF
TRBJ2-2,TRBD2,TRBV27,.,TGTGCCAGCAGTTTCCCCGGACTAGCGGGAGGGGCCGGGGAGCTGTTTTTT,CASSFPGLAGGAGELFF
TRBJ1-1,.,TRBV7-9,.,TGTGCCAGCAGTTCTAGGGAGGGGACTGAAGCTTTCTTT,CASSSREGTEAFF
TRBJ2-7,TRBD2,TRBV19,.,TGTGCCAGTAAGGGAATATCGGGGGGGCCCCCTTACGAGCAGTACTTC,CASKGISGGPPYEQYF
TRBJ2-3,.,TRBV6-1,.,TGTGCCAGCAGTGAATCCTTCACAGGGCCCAGGGCAGATACGCAGTATTTT,CASSESFTGPRADTQYF
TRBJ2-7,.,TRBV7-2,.,TGTGCCAGCAGCGGGCTCTCCGAGCAGTACTTC,CASSGLSEQYF
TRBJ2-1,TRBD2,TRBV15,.,TGTGCCACCAGCAGAGAGCGGCTAGCGGACAATGAGCAGTTCTTC,CATSRERLADNEQFF
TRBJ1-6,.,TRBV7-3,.,TGTGCCAGCAGCTTACGGGGAGATAATTCACCCCTCCACTTT,CASSLRGDNSPLHF
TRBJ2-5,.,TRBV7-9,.,TGTGCCAGCAGCTCAAAAAAGCCGACAGTAATCGAGACCCAGTACTTC,CASSSKKPTVIETQYF
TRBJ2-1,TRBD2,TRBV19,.,TGTGCCAGTAGTATCCTCTCCGGGGGGGCCAGGAATGAGCAGTTCTTC,CASSILSGGARNEQFF
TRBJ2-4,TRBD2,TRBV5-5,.,TGTGCCAGCAGCTTGGCCCCTAGCGGGAGGGCCCTTGGGAACATTCAGTACTTC,CASSLAPSGRALGNIQYF
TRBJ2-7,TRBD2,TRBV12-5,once,TGTGCTAGTCCTCCGGGACTAAGGCCCTACGAGCAGTACTTC,CASPPGLRPYEQYF
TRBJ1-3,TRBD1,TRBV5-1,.,TGCGCCAGCAGCCCCCGAATACAAGGGACAGGCTCTGGAAACACCATATATTTT,CASSPRIQGTGSGNTIYF
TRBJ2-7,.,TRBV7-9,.,TGTGCCAGCAGCTTATCCGGCGGCGAGCAGTACTTC,CASSLSGGEQYF
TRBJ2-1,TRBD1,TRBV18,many,TGTGCCAGCTCCCCTAGGACAGGGATCCATGAGCAGTTCTTC,CASSPRTGIHEQFF
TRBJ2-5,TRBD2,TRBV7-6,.,TGTGCCAGCAGACCCTCAGCGGGGGGAGAGACCCAGTACTTC,CASRPSAGGETQYF
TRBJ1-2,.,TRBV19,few,TGTGCCAGTAGCCTAGGAGGGTTAGGCTACACCTTC,CASSLGGLGYTF
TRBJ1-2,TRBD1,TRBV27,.,TGTGCCAGCAGTACCCGACAGGGGGCTTATGGCTACACCTTC,CASSTRQGAYGYTF
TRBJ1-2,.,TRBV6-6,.,TGTGCCAGCAGTTACTCGTTACTGGGGCGCTATGGCTACACCTTC,CASSYSLLGRYGYTF
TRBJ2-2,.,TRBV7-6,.,TGTGCCAGCAGCCCAAGCGGTGGCACCGGGGAGCTGTTTTTT,CASSPSGGTGELFF
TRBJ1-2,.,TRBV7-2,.,TGTGCCAGCAGCGTATATCGGGGCAGGGGACAAGGCTACACCTTC,CASSVYRGRGQGYTF
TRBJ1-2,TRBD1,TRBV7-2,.,TGTGCCAGCAGCTTAGTCCGGGACAGGGAGAATGGCTACACCTTC,CASSLVRDRENGYTF
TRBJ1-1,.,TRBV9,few,TGTGCCAGCAGCGTATACTGGGGGGACACTGAAGCTTTCTTT,CASSVYWGDTEAFF
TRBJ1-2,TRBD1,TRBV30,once,TGTGCCTGGAAAGGGACAGGGGTACATGGCTACACCTTC,CAWKGTGVHGYTF
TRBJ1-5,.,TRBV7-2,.,TGTGCCAGCAGCTTAGTTGCAGGGCAGGGCAATCAGCCCCAGCATTTT,CASSLVAGQGNQPQHF
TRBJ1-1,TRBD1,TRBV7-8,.,TGTGCCAGCAGCCCGGACAGGTTTGAAGCTTTCTTT,CASSPDRFEAFF
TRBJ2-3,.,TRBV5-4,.,TGTGCCAGCAGCTTGGAGGAGGGCCAGACAGATACGCAGTATTTT,CASSLEEGQTDTQYF
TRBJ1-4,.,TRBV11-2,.,TGTGCCAGCAGCTTAACCTATCGGGAAAAACTGTTTTTT,CASSLTYREKLFF
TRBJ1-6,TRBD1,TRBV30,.,TGTGCCTGGGACAGGGTACACCCGAATTCACCCCTCCACTTT,CAWDRVHPNSPLHF